This T cell receptor beta chain appears in the sequencing data of a study of blood T cell repertoires in COVID-19. Study-level background: The study drew acute and convalescent COVID-19 samples from the United States, Italy and Spain. The cDNA or gDNA used as material had been derived from T cells, B-cell-depleted T cells, or PBMCs.

Germline assignment: CDR1 MNHEY and CDR2 SVGEGT. V was pared by 6 bases and J by 6 bases, with 12 bases between. The CDR3 covers 14 residues. This clone appeared a single time. How the authors handled the data: Scientists estimated how many nucleated cells there were by amplifying reference gene primers. The table came from immunoSEQ multiplex PCR; TCRdb's copy has only in-frame clones and leaves some out. V, J and clone size derive from that table, while D and trimming were established from the DNA sequence. Of some 260,000 clones in the sample, 88% were seen once. What was sequenced was peripheral blood. The receptor's source is a woman younger than 45 with acute or convalescent COVID-19. This rearrangement joins TRBV6-2 or TRBV6-3 to TRBJ1-6; D gene unclear. The CDR3 DNA reads as TGTGCCAGCAGCAGAATTGGGCCTAATTCACCCCTCCACTTT. This encodes CASSRIGPNSPLHF.